This TCR beta chain derives from a study of cytomegalovirus exposure and HLA in healthy donors (dated by TCRdb to about 2017). Regarding the study in general: An earlier analysis of roughly 500 of the donors reported approximately 270 Gb of sequence data and more than 90 million unique TCR beta sequences from 150 million to 200 million T cells. Roughly 300 gigabases of sequencing data and 75 million to 85 million unique TCR sequences made up an early release that covered nearly 650 HLA-typed donors. Among the roughly 410 genotyped donors, around 79% belonged to the genetic ancestry cluster associated with self-reported Caucasian donors. The aim of the study was to test whether cataloging public T cell receptors could identify signatures of past pathogen exposure. Using immunosequencing, the study profiled T cell repertoires from fewer than 700 subjects and related those repertoires to cytomegalovirus serostatus. Besides the first cohort of approximately 710 subjects, a separate validation cohort made up of about 120 different subjects was used. To predict cytomegalovirus infection status, the study combined high-throughput TCR immunosequencing, statistical association of individual TCRs with disease status, and machine learning. A later analysis re-analyzed previously published TCR beta repertoires from 500 to 700 donors and added high-resolution HLA genotyping to study TCR occurrence patterns. In the later analysis, no new phenotypic data were used to find candidate immune exposures; instead, reliance was placed on TCR beta sequences and their occurrence across donors. To decide whether each TCR beta V gene segment behaved as functional or pseudogenic, an earlier analysis of fewer than 750 of the donors relied on high-throughput TCR beta sequencing. Alongside the repertoire data, information on donor age, sex, ethnicity and CMV serostatus was compiled. Genome-wide SNP genotypes for about 55% of the roughly 670 donors were used in a later genetic analysis, which treated that subset as a discovery cohort. Every discovery cohort repertoire had been produced on one sequencing platform. HLA typing included class I and class II loci at four-digit resolution. Typing coverage varied by locus: about 629-640 donors for A, B, C, DRB1 and DQB1; around 560 for DQA1; more than 600 for DPA1; roughly 450 for DPB1. Five DR-DQ haplotypes were treated as single units for association and clustering because of strong linkage in the cohort. Among 300 to 450 genotyped donors of the cohort, an average of approximately 240,000 unique TCR beta nucleotide sequences were sequenced per donor, around 18% of them non-productive.

CDR1 and CDR2 are read off the germline V gene (reference sequence) as LNHDA and SQIVND. The germline ends are 18 bases apart after V is trimmed by 2 bases and J by 8 bases. The CDR3 holds 15 amino acids from the cysteine to the phenylalanine. Of all the DNA, just the CDR3 is kept, 45 bases in frame from base 1. The full study reports these points: Broadly in line with IMGT annotations, most TCR beta V segments showed up in productive rearrangements about 87% or about 30% of the time in an earlier analysis of several hundred of the donors. Presence/absence analyses assumed roughly uniform sequencing depth across donors, an assumption that may not hold. The authors suggested that the approach could potentially be generalized to other disease states and immunological phenotypes. For the cohort, immune exposure information was limited to CMV serostatus. At a false discovery rate of 0.05, a later analysis linked around 15,000 TCR beta sequences to specific HLA alleles. In vitro tests confirmed that a few of the cytomegalovirus-associated TCR beta chains recognize cytomegalovirus antigens. The study gave a list of 150 to 200 TCR beta chains associated with cytomegalovirus. The classifier was reported to diagnose cytomegalovirus status with high specificity and sensitivity in both the original and validation cohorts. In a later analysis, HLA-associated TCR beta chains showed more clonal expansion and lower generation probabilities than non-associated chains that were equally common. Because the 87-base-pair reads could not distinguish some IMGT-functional V segments, including TRBV6-2 and TRBV6-3, those segments were excluded. The sequencing pipeline was judged likely to have produced a cluster of highly shared sequence variants as a technical artifact. Because HLA typing was unavailable for some donors at each locus, only the typed subset was used in association tests. V-gene and J-gene trimming of TCR beta chains was associated with a missense DCLRE1C variant in a later genetic analysis, and the association was replicated in an independent cohort. When HLA alleles, especially DR and DQ, strongly co-occurred, attributing TCR associations to individual alleles was difficult. In this cohort, only TCR beta chains were sequenced, and detectable features were limited by the absence of alpha or paired-chain data. Correlated functional status among segregating V segments might be attributable to linkage disequilibrium, but an unknown experimental factor could not be ruled out. The earlier analysis of about 600 of the donors excluded 15 to 20 rarely observed V segments, including chromosome 9 orphons, because counts were too low. Most TCR sequences were seen in very few donors, while some public TCRs were found in many individuals. In a later analysis, TCR association rates were found to vary across HLA loci, with the most associated TCRs seen for DRB1 alleles and the fewest for HLA-C alleles. In a later analysis, most CMV-associated TCR beta chains were found to appear HLA-restricted, with HLA associations seemingly driven largely by CMV exposure. A further reported finding was that TCR beta sequences accurately predicted the HLA-A and HLA-B alleles for most subjects in the first cohort. Several of the top co-occurrence clusters appeared to be linked to parvovirus B19, influenza, CMV and Epstein-Barr virus, according to a later analysis. According to a later genetic analysis, donors in an Asian-associated ancestry cluster had fewer N-insertions in productive TCRs than the approximately 670-donor mean.

In total, approximately 610 healthy bone marrow donors made up the cohort. Cohort members were all nominally healthy when sampled, although unrecorded immune exposures were likely present. The donor tested CMV seropositive and was one of the 289 seropositive cohort members. A peripheral blood sample was collected from each donor, and TCR beta sequencing was performed on peripheral blood mononuclear cells. Genomic DNA was extracted from the blood cell samples with the Qiagen DNeasy Blood Extraction Kit. As concerns this clone: Which antigen it targets is not known. No much larger clone exists at a distance of one base, and base qualities are not known.

The library was made by the immunoSEQ multiplex PCR assay. A mixture of 60 forward primers for TCR Vbeta segments and 13 reverse primers for TCR Jbeta segments was used in the multiplex PCR. Amplification of the CDR3 region of rearranged TCR beta genes was performed with a multiplex PCR assay on genomic DNA. On the Illumina HiSeq System, the amplified TCR beta libraries were sequenced as 87-base-pair reads. The paper's processing steps were these. Across the 670 or so repertoires, a later analysis counted 80 million or so unique TCR beta chains, roughly 11 million of which were shared by at least two donors. Raw reads were error-corrected and collapsed into unique sequences by a nearest-neighbor algorithm in which closely related sequences were merged to remove PCR and sequencing errors. Alignment of CDR3 sequences to IMGT reference sequences was used to assign V, D and J gene segments. For a sequence to be retained, a match of at least six nucleotides was required to both a V gene segment and a J gene segment. A rearrangement counted as productive if the CDR3 had no stop codons and remained in frame with V and J, and every other rearrangement counted as non-productive. Following IMGT convention, CDR3 was defined as the stretch from the second conserved V-encoded cysteine to the conserved J-encoded phenylalanine. Sequences without an unambiguous match to a single V gene segment were excluded from the earlier analysis of several hundred of the donors. An earlier analysis of a few hundred of the donors classified V segments as functional when productive rearrangements were above 56.7% and as segregating when the standard deviation between donors was above 5%. A statistical classification framework was built to diagnose cytomegalovirus status from the catalog of TCR beta chain sequences. A later analysis assigned V and J genes by comparing TCR nucleotide sequences with IMGT/GENE-DB human TR gene sequences. In a later analysis, CDR3 sequences and most-parsimonious VDJ recombination scenarios were assigned using the TCRdist pipeline. In a later analysis, each TCR beta chain was defined by its CDR3 amino acid sequence together with its V-gene family, and reads lacking a unique V-gene family were excluded. In a later analysis, around 650 highly shared, low-generation-probability nucleotide sequences were removed to address suspected cross-contamination and a sequencing artifact. In a later analysis, a clonal expansion index was calculated for each public chain from normalized within-repertoire ranks of inferred template counts. Generation probabilities in a later analysis came from a VDJ recombination model fitted to out-of-frame rearrangements, and those results were checked against IGoR. In a later analysis, hypergeometric tests were used to score TCR-TCR, TCR-HLA and TCR-CMV co-occurrence, with a repertoire-size bias correction applied to TCR pairs. False discovery rates were estimated in a later analysis by permuting HLA or CMV assignments 20 times. In a later analysis, co-occurring TCRs were grouped using DBSCAN, with TCRdist sequence similarity added in when clustering inside HLA-allele-positive subsets. For co-occurrence clustering, repertoires with fewer than 30,000 or more than 120,000 public chains were excluded, along with four or five repertoires with anomalous nucleotide sharing. The table was pulled from immuneACCESS by TCRdb, which kept in-frame rearrangements only. Such tables lose some clones; where checked, under half of the loss comes from unresolved V genes, and the rest has no known cause. The V and J calls and the clone size are those of that table, but D and trimming were determined from the DNA. Counted in this sample were roughly 120,000 clones; 55% to 75% of them appeared once. The ten largest clones represent 1.5% to 2% of the sample.

The source is a man aged 30-40 years in good health and CMV-seropositive. The V and J segments used are TRBV19 and TRBJ1-2; no D gene can be assigned with confidence. Sequences were obtained from PBMCs. The nucleotide sequence reads as follows: TGTGCCAGTAGTATAAGCAAGGGAACCTCGGGAGGCTACACCTTC. The encoded protein is CASSISKGTSGGYTF.